These T cell receptor beta chains were read from a single sample in a study of cytomegalovirus exposure and HLA in healthy donors. The table came from immunoSEQ multiplex PCR; TCRdb's copy has only in-frame clones and leaves some out. The sample contains around 110,000 clones, roughly nine tenths of which appear only once. Sequences were obtained from PBMCs. These receptors were obtained from a woman aged 18-29 years in good health and CMV-seropositive. Both conserved end residues are part of each CDR3. Fields, in order: J gene, D gene, clone size, V gene, CDR3 protein, CDR3 DNA. A D gene is named only where the DNA matches it firmly. Expanded clones get a size class; other rows say once, few or many, or leave the size out.

>TRBJ2-1|TRBD2|NA|TRBV5-6
CASSLVTSGVRRNEQFF
TGTGCCAGCAGCTTGGTGACTAGCGGGGTACGGCGCAATGAGCAGTTCTTC
>TRBJ1-1|TRBD1|NA|TRBV4-3
CASSPNRGNTEAFF
TGCGCCAGCAGCCCAAACAGGGGAAACACTGAAGCTTTCTTT
>TRBJ2-7|NA|NA|TRBV19
CASSLSGYEQYF
TGTGCCAGTAGTCTCAGCGGCTACGAGCAGTACTTC
>TRBJ2-7|NA|NA|TRBV25-1
CASSDSSYEQYF
TGTGCCAGCAGTGACAGCTCCTACGAGCAGTACTTC
>TRBJ2-1|NA|NA|TRBV19
CASSNRVISWDEQFF
TGTGCCAGTAGTAACAGGGTAATCTCATGGGATGAGCAGTTCTTC
>TRBJ2-5|NA|NA|TRBV25-1
CASSELLTARGETQYF
TGTGCCAGCAGTGAATTGTTAACAGCCCGGGGAGAGACCCAGTACTTC
>TRBJ2-1|TRBD1|NA|TRBV12-5
CASGLTTGTGTLSEQFF
TGTGCTAGTGGTTTGACCACCGGGACAGGGACTCTGTCGGAGCAGTTCTTC
>TRBJ1-6|NA|NA|TRBV7-2
CASSPTSNSPLHF
TGTGCCAGCAGCCCGACATCGAATTCACCCCTCCACTTT
>TRBJ2-3|NA|NA|TRBV5-1
CASSPYRRDSTDTQYF
TGCGCCAGCAGCCCCTATCGGAGGGACAGCACAGATACGCAGTATTTT
>TRBJ2-4|TRBD1|few|TRBV7-9
CASSPVAGGRSKNIQYF
TGTGCCAGCAGCCCCGTGGCAGGGGGCAGATCCAAAAACATTCAGTACTTC
>TRBJ1-1|NA|once|TRBV4-3
CASSQAWGGGTEAFF
TGCGCCAGCAGCCAAGCTTGGGGAGGCGGGACTGAAGCTTTCTTT
>TRBJ2-2|NA|NA|TRBV7-2
CASSLGGHWTGELFF
TGTGCCAGCAGCTTAGGAGGGCACTGGACCGGGGAGCTGTTTTTT
>TRBJ1-1|TRBD1|once|TRBV2
CASSERRDSPWNTEAFF
TGTGCCAGCAGTGAACGACGGGACAGCCCTTGGAACACTGAAGCTTTCTTT
>TRBJ2-2|NA|NA|TRBV11-1
CASSREAGELFF
TGTGCCAGCAGCCGGGAAGCCGGGGAGCTGTTTTTT
>TRBJ2-3|TRBD2|NA|TRBV27
CASSFEPSGGLYTQYF
TGTGCCAGCAGTTTCGAACCTAGCGGGGGGCTTTATACGCAGTATTTT
>TRBJ2-1|NA|NA|TRBV6-1
CASSVLVNYEQFF
TGTGCCAGCAGTGTTCTAGTGAACTATGAGCAGTTCTTC
>TRBJ1-5|TRBD1|NA|TRBV29-1
CSVGTGGQPQHF
TGCAGCGTAGGGACAGGGGGGCAGCCCCAGCATTTT
>TRBJ2-5|NA|NA|TRBV6-5
CASPATQGQYF
TGTGCCAGCCCGGCCACCCAGGGCCAGTACTTC
>TRBJ1-5|TRBD1|NA|TRBV6-6
CASSPTDRGGNQPQHF
TGTGCCAGCAGTCCCACAGACAGGGGTGGCAATCAGCCCCAGCATTTT
>TRBJ2-3|TRBD1|NA|TRBV5-1
CASSLVFVFGTGLPDTQYF
TGCGCCAGCAGCTTGGTTTTTGTTTTCGGGACAGGGCTCCCAGATACGCAGTATTTT
>TRBJ1-2|NA|NA|TRBV12-5
CASAPSGGNYGYTF
TGTGCTAGTGCCCCGTCGGGGGGAAACTATGGCTACACCTTC
>TRBJ1-4|NA|NA|TRBV6-5
CASSYSAGRDYEKLFF
TGTGCCAGCAGTTACTCTGCAGGGAGGGATTATGAAAAACTGTTTTTT
>TRBJ2-7|TRBD2|NA|TRBV28
CASSPVAGMVYEQYF
TGTGCCAGCAGCCCGGTAGCGGGGATGGTCTACGAGCAGTACTTC
>TRBJ1-1|NA|NA|TRBV13
CASSVGTRITEAFF
TGTGCCAGCAGCGTGGGGACTAGGATTACTGAAGCTTTCTTT
>TRBJ2-4|NA|NA|TRBV4-3
CASSQFPGQENIQYF
TGCGCCAGCAGCCAATTCCCGGGACAAGAAAACATTCAGTACTTC
>TRBJ1-2|NA|NA|TRBV5-4
CASSLAGLWTF
TGTGCCAGCAGCTTGGCAGGGTTGTGGACCTTC
>TRBJ1-2|TRBD1|few|TRBV28
CASSSDREYGYTF
TGTGCCAGCAGTAGCGACAGGGAGTATGGCTACACCTTC
>TRBJ1-2|NA|once|TRBV7-6
CASSLEPHQGKPNYGYTF
TGTGCCAGCAGCTTAGAACCCCACCAGGGTAAACCTAACTATGGCTACACCTTC
>TRBJ1-2|NA|NA|TRBV6-1
CASSDRQNYGYTF
TGTGCCAGCAGTGACCGACAAAACTATGGCTACACCTTC
>TRBJ2-7|NA|NA|TRBV7-6
CASSWYALDAGEQYF
TGTGCCAGCAGCTGGTATGCTTTAGACGCGGGGGAGCAGTACTTC
>TRBJ2-5|NA|once|TRBV2
CASRSGGSYQETQYF
TGTGCCAGCAGGTCCGGGGGAAGCTACCAAGAGACCCAGTACTTC
>TRBJ2-3|NA|NA|TRBV4-3
CASSQDRPDTQYF
TGCGCCAGCAGCCAAGATCGTCCGGATACGCAGTATTTT
>TRBJ1-1|NA|NA|TRBV6-5
CASTWTTNTEAFF
TGTGCCAGCACGTGGACAACCAACACTGAAGCTTTCTTT
>TRBJ1-4|NA|NA|TRBV6-6
CASSPDSINEKLFF
TGTGCCAGCAGCCCGGACAGCATTAATGAAAAACTGTTTTTT